The rows below give T cell receptor beta chains drawn from one sample of a study of beta chain features in type 1 diabetes. Repertoires were generated with immunoSEQ multiplex PCR, while TCRdb's copy carries only in-frame clones and drops some. The sample yields 400,000 to 550,000 clones, around 10% seen once. The sample taken for sequencing was naive CD4+ T cells from blood. Receptor source: a woman aged 18-30 years in good health. Both conserved end residues are part of each CDR3. D genes are given only for firm matches. Size is omitted from some rows. Given values are once, few, many or a class for expanded clones.

TRBJ1-1 | TRBV15 | - | - | TGTGCCACCAGCGGCCCCCAGGGGTGGGGCACTGAAGCTTTCTTT | CATSGPQGWGTEAFF
TRBJ1-3 | TRBV7-2 | - | - | TGTGCCAGCAGCTTAGCCGGCGGGCTTTTGGCCCATTTT | CASSLAGGLLAHF
TRBJ2-5 | TRBV6-5 | - | once | TGTGCCAGCAGTTACTCCGATTTGGACACCCAGACCCAGTACTTC | CASSYSDLDTQTQYF
TRBJ2-2 | TRBV2 | - | few | TGTGCCAGCAGCGGAGGCGCCCCACTGTTTTTT | CASSGGAPLFF
TRBJ1-1 | TRBV9 | TRBD1 | few | TGTGCCAGCAGCGCAATGGACAGGGGGAACACTGAAGCTTTCTTT | CASSAMDRGNTEAFF
TRBJ2-3 | TRBV5-4 | TRBD2 | few | TGTGCCAGCAGCCCCGGGACTAGCAGAGTCACAGATACGCAGTATTTT | CASSPGTSRVTDTQYF
TRBJ2-5 | TRBV6-5 | - | few | TGTGCCAGCAGTTACTCCATGACACTGACCCAGTACTTC | CASSYSMTLTQYF
TRBJ2-3 | TRBV4-2 | - | - | TGTGCCAGCAGCCAGCCCGACAGGCCCACAGATACGCAGTATTTT | CASSQPDRPTDTQYF
TRBJ2-1 | TRBV7-9 | TRBD2 | - | TGTGCCAGCAGCTTAGTACTAGCGGGAGTGCTCGGGGATGAGCAGTTCTTC | CASSLVLAGVLGDEQFF
TRBJ1-5 | TRBV16 | - | - | TGTGCCAGCAGCCATAAGTTGGGACGAGAGGGCAATCAGCCCCAGCATTTT | CASSHKLGREGNQPQHF
TRBJ2-1 | TRBV11-2 | - | few | TGTGCCAGCAGCTTAGTTCTCAGGGTAGGATACAATGAGCAGTTCTTC | CASSLVLRVGYNEQFF
TRBJ2-5 | TRBV7-3 | - | few | TGTGCCAGCAGCCAACAACCTAGGGCAGCAGGGGAGACCCAGTACTTC | CASSQQPRAAGETQYF
TRBJ2-2 | TRBV30 | - | - | TGTGCCTGGAGTGTACGCAGGGCCGGTTCCGGGGAGCTGTTTTTT | CAWSVRRAGSGELFF
TRBJ2-1 | TRBV25-1 | TRBD1 | many | TGTGCCAGGATGCAGGGGGTTTACAATGAGCAGTTCTTC | CARMQGVYNEQFF
TRBJ2-3 | TRBV5-1 | - | - | TGCGCCAGCAGCTTGGAGGGGAGCACAGATACGCAGTATTTT | CASSLEGSTDTQYF
TRBJ2-6 | TRBV7-2 | - | - | TGTGCCAGCAGCCCCCGCTGGGCCCTCTCTGGGGCCAACGTCCTGACTTTC | CASSPRWALSGANVLTF
TRBJ2-3 | TRBV2 | - | - | TGTGCCAGCAGTGAATCGGGAGATACGCAGTATTTT | CASSESGDTQYF
TRBJ2-1 | TRBV6-4 | TRBD1 | - | TGTGCCACCCGGAGGGGGACAGGCTCCTACAATGAGCAGTTCTTC | CATRRGTGSYNEQFF
TRBJ2-5 | TRBV7-3 | TRBD1 | - | TGTGCCAGCAGCTTAAGGACAGGGAAGGGCCAAGAGACCCAGTACTTC | CASSLRTGKGQETQYF
TRBJ2-1 | TRBV5-1 | TRBD2 | few | TGCGCCAGCAGCTTGGAATTGACTAGCAAGAATGAGCAGTTCTTC | CASSLELTSKNEQFF
TRBJ2-3 | TRBV2 | TRBD1 | few | TGTGCCAGCTGTTTACAGGGGTCTAGCACAGATACGCAGTATTTT | CASCLQGSSTDTQYF
TRBJ2-2 | TRBV9 | - | few | TGTGCCAGCAGCACCCAGACTAGGAACACCGGGGAGCTGTTTTTT | CASSTQTRNTGELFF
TRBJ2-7 | TRBV5-1 | - | few | TGCGCCAGCAGCTTGGCGCTCCTGGGCTACGACGAGCAGTACTTC | CASSLALLGYDEQYF
TRBJ2-5 | TRBV7-9 | TRBD1 | - | TGTGCCAGCAGTTTTACAGGGGGCGAAGAGACCCAGTACTTC | CASSFTGGEETQYF
TRBJ2-1 | TRBV5-1 | - | few | TGCGCCACGACGGGAGATTCGTACAATGAGCAGTTCTTC | CATTGDSYNEQFF
TRBJ2-7 | TRBV11-3 | - | few | TGTGCCACCGGGGACGGAGAATACGAGCAGTACTTC | CATGDGEYEQYF
TRBJ1-6 | TRBV7-9 | - | - | TGTGCCAGCAGCACGATCCCCGGGCCCCGCGGAGATAATTCACCCCTCCACTTT | CASSTIPGPRGDNSPLHF
TRBJ2-6 | TRBV2 | TRBD1 | - | TGTGCCAGCCAGACGACAGGGACCGGGGCCAACGTCCTGACTTTC | CASQTTGTGANVLTF
TRBJ2-1 | TRBV5-1 | - | - | TGCGCCAGCAGCGAGCCCCGGAAGAATGAGCAGTTCTTC | CASSEPRKNEQFF
TRBJ2-6 | TRBV4-2 | - | - | TGTGCCAGCAGCCAAGCCCGGGCCTCAACTGGGGCCAACGTCCTGACTTTC | CASSQARASTGANVLTF
TRBJ2-7 | TRBV18 | TRBD1 | many | TGTGCCAGCTCACCAAGGCAGGGGGCCTACGAGCAGTACTTC | CASSPRQGAYEQYF
TRBJ1-2 | TRBV5-1 | - | - | TGCGCCAGCAGCTTGTCTGGGGGACTCTATGGCTACACCTTC | CASSLSGGLYGYTF
TRBJ2-6 | TRBV7-9 | - | few | TGTGCCAGCAGCTTGCTGATCTTGGGGGACTCTGGGGCCAACGTCCTGACTTTC | CASSLLILGDSGANVLTF
TRBJ1-1 | TRBV14 | - | few | TGTGCCACCACCCTACAGGGATACACTGAAGCTTTCTTT | CATTLQGYTEAFF
TRBJ2-7 | TRBV29-1 | - | - | TGCAGCGTTGGTTTAGGGGGGACTCAGTACTTC | CSVGLGGTQYF
TRBJ2-7 | TRBV29-1 | TRBD1 | few | TGCAGCGTTGAGGGACAGAGCTCCTACGAGCAGTACTTC | CSVEGQSSYEQYF
TRBJ2-3 | TRBV7-2 | - | - | TGTGCCAGCAGCGGCCGGAACCAAGATACGCAGTATTTT | CASSGRNQDTQYF
TRBJ2-7 | TRBV10-3 | - | few | TGTGCCATCACCAACACAGGGAACCGCGAGCAGTACTTC | CAITNTGNREQYF
TRBJ2-7 | TRBV7-3 | - | - | TGTGCCAGCAGCCTCCGATCCAGGGACCGGCCGGGGGAGCAGTACTTC | CASSLRSRDRPGEQYF
TRBJ1-4 | TRBV4-3 | - | - | TGCGCCAGCAGCCAAGACGGTACAGCAGCGAAAGAAAAACTGTTTTTT | CASSQDGTAAKEKLFF
TRBJ2-2 | TRBV19 | TRBD1 | few | TGTGCCAGTAGTAACAGGGGAGTCGGGGAGCTGTTTTTT | CASSNRGVGELFF
TRBJ1-5 | TRBV4-1 | - | - | TGCGCCAGCAGCCAAGAACAAGGTCAGCCCCAGCATTTT | CASSQEQGQPQHF
TRBJ2-2 | TRBV19 | TRBD2 | - | TGTGCCAGTAGTATTGGACTAGCCGCCGGGGAGCTGTTTTTT | CASSIGLAAGELFF
TRBJ2-5 | TRBV25-1 | TRBD2 | - | TGTGCCAGCAGTGAATTTCAGTCTAGCGGGAGACAAGAGACCCAGTACTTC | CASSEFQSSGRQETQYF
TRBJ2-7 | TRBV7-9 | - | few | TGTGCCAGCAGCTTGGGCGGGGGCACCTACGAGCAGTACTTC | CASSLGGGTYEQYF
TRBJ2-3 | TRBV18 | - | few | TGTGCCAGCTCAATGAGGGAGATCACAGATACGCAGTATTTT | CASSMREITDTQYF
TRBJ1-5 | TRBV7-8 | TRBD1 | few | TGTGCCAGCAGCCCGACAGGGGATAGCAATCAGCCCCAGCATTTT | CASSPTGDSNQPQHF
TRBJ1-3 | TRBV29-1 | - | few | TGCAGCGTTGGGGAGTTATTAGGAAACACCATATATTTT | CSVGELLGNTIYF
TRBJ2-7 | TRBV20-1 | - | once | TGCAGTGCTAGCGGCCCCTACGAGCAGTACTTC | CSASGPYEQYF
TRBJ2-3 | TRBV27 | - | few | TGTGCCAGCATTCGGCGGGGCACAGATACGCAGTATTTT | CASIRRGTDTQYF
TRBJ2-1 | TRBV14 | TRBD1 | - | TGTGCCAGCAGCAAATGGGACAGGATTATTTCCTACAATGAGCAGTTCTTC | CASSKWDRIISYNEQFF
TRBJ2-4 | TRBV28 | TRBD2 | few | TGTGCCAGTCAGACTAGCGGAAACATTCAGTACTTC | CASQTSGNIQYF
TRBJ1-2 | TRBV2 | - | few | TGTGCCACCCAGTACAGAGCTAACTATGGCTACACCTTC | CATQYRANYGYTF
TRBJ2-2 | TRBV19 | - | few | TGTGCCAGTAGTATATCACCCGATCCCTCCGGGGAGCTGTTTTTT | CASSISPDPSGELFF